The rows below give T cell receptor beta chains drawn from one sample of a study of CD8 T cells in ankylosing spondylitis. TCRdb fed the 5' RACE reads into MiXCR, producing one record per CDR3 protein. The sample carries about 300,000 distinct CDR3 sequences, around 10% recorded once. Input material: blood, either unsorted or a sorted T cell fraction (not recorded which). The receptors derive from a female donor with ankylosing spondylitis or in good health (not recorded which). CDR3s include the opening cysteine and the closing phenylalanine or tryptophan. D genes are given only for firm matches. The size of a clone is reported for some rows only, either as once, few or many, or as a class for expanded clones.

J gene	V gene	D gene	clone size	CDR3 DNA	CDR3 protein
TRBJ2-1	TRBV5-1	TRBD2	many	TGCGCCAGCAGCTCGGGACTAGCGGGAGGCTATGAGCAGTTCTTC	CASSSGLAGGYEQFF
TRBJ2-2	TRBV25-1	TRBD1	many	TGTGCCAGCAGCCGGGACAGGGAGAACACCGGGGAGCTGTTTTTT	CASSRDRENTGELFF
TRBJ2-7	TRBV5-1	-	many	TGCGCCAGCAGCTTGGTGGGGGCAGCCTACGAGCAGTACTTC	CASSLVGAAYEQYF
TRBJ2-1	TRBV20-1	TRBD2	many	TGCAGTGCTAAGCTAGCGGGGACACCCAATGAGCAGTTCTTC	CSAKLAGTPNEQFF
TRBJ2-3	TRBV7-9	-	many	TGTGCCAGCAGCTTAACCCTTGGGGAAGATACGCAGTATTTT	CASSLTLGEDTQYF
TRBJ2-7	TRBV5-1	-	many	TGCGCCAGCAGCTTGGCCGTCCCCCTTTATAGTCACGAGCAGTACTTC	CASSLAVPLYSHEQYF
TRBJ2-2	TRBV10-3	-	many	TGTGCCTCACTGAACACCGGGGAGCTGTTTTTT	CASLNTGELFF
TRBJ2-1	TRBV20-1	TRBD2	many	TGCACCGCGGGGGGCGGGACCTACAATGAGCAGTTCTTC	CTAGGGTYNEQFF
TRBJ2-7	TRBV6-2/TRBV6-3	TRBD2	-	TGTGCCAGCAGTTACCATCCGACTAGCTTCTCCTACGAGCAGTACTTC	CASSYHPTSFSYEQYF
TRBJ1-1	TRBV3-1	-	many	TGTGCCAGCAGCCATGGGACTGAAGCTTTCTTT	CASSHGTEAFF
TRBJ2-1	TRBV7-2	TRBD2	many	TGTGCCAGCAGCATGGGACTAGCGGGAGACAATGAGCAGTTCTTC	CASSMGLAGDNEQFF
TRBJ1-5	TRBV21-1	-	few	TGTGCCAGCAGCGCCAAGCGGGACAGGGGTGTAGATCAGCCCCAGCATTTT	CASSAKRDRGVDQPQHF